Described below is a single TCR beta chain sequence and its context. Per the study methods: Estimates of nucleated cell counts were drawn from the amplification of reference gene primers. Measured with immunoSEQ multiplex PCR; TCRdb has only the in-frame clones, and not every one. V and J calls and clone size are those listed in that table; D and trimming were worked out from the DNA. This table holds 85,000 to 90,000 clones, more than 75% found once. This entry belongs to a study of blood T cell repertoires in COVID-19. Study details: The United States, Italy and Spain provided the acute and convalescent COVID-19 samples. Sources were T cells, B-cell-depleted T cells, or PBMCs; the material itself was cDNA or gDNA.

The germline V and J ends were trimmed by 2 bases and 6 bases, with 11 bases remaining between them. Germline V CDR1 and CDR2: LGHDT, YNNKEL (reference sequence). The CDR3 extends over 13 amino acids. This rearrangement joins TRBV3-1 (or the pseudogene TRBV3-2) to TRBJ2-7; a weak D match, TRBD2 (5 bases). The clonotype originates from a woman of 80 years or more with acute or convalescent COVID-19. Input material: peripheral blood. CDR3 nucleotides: TGTGCCAGCAGCCAACGAACGGCGGGCGAGCAGTACTTC. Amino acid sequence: CASSQRTAGEQYF.